The 21 T cell receptor beta chains below were found in one sample sequenced in a study of shared clonotypes between healthy human individuals. Clones were sequenced by immunoSEQ multiplex PCR, and TCRdb holds only the in-frame ones, with some missing. The sample comprises some 1.1 million clones, 77% of which are singletons, and more than 0.85% rests with the top ten. The sequenced sample was memory CD4+ T cells from PBMCs. Sample subset: CD45RA-negative fraction. These receptor sequences come from a man between 18 and 35 years old in good health. Some clones in this sample may be carry-over from other donors' samples.

The chain is built from TRBV7-2 and TRBJ1-5; 7 nucleotides line up with TRBD1. V lost 5 bases and J lost 3; bases outside the gene matches: 4. The CDR3 loop spans 14 amino acids. From germline, CDR1 is SGHTA and CDR2 FQGNSA. The CDR3 protein is CASSQQGFNQPQHF. Written as DNA, the CDR3 is TGTGCCAGCAGCCAACAGGGGTTCAATCAGCCCCAGCATTTT.

V gene TRBV5-4 combines with J gene TRBJ2-1; D unclear. The germline CDR1 and CDR2 sequences are SGHNT and YYREEE (reference sequence). CDR3 length equals 16 residues. Trimming took 1 base from V and 5 from J, leaving 16 bases between them. The chain's CDR3 is CASSLSSQLLHNEQFF. CDR3 coding DNA: TGTGCCAGCAGCTTGTCGTCTCAGTTGCTCCACAATGAGCAGTTCTTC. Looking up the rest from reference TRBV5-4 and TRBJ2-1 gives the full variable domain: ETGVTQSPTHLIKTRGQQVTLRCSSQSGHNTVSWYQQALGQGPQFIFQYYREEENGRGNFPPRFSGLQFPNYSSELNVNALELDDSALYLCASSLSSQLLHNEQFFGPGTRLTVL.

This clone has a count of ten or more. The rearrangement uses TRBV19 and TRBJ2-3; D remains ambiguous. This CDR3 is built from 12 residues. Deletions cut 1 base from V and 7 bases from J, with 6 bases between. Per the germline V gene, CDR1 is LNHDA and CDR2 is SQIVND (reference sequence). CDR3 protein: CASSIGENTQYF. CDR3 DNA: TGTGCCAGTAGTATAGGAGAGAATACGCAGTATTTT.

V is TRBV6-1 and J is TRBJ1-2; D possibly corresponds to TRBD1 (5 bases). Trimming stripped 7 bases from V and 8 bases from J, with 17 bases between. Germline CDR1 MNHNS, CDR2 SASEGT. The CDR3 loop spans 13 amino acids. The CDR3 sequence is CASTPGGFRGYTF. The CDR3 coding sequence is TGTGCCAGCACCCCGGGGGGGTTTCGAGGCTACACCTTC.

Concerning this clone itself: The identical CDR3 is also encoded by other nucleotide sequences in the sample. This chain connects TRBV7-3 to TRBJ2-1, with 7 bases aligning to TRBD1. The CDR3 consists of 12 residues. V lost 3 bases to trimming and J lost 7 bases; unmatched junction nucleotides: 0. Germline V gene sequence: CDR1 SGHTA, CDR2 FQGTGA. CDR3 DNA: TGTGCCAGCAGCTTGACAGGGAATGAGCAGTTCTTC. Amino acid sequence: CASSLTGNEQFF.

This chain joins TRBV18 and TRBJ2-7, with D tentatively TRBD2 (5 bases). There are 16 residues in the CDR3. Trimming cost V 3 bases and J 6 bases, with 21 bases left between them. Germline loops: CDR1 KGHSH, CDR2 LQKENI. The CDR3 loop is CASSPTSGIGIGEQYF. In DNA, the CDR3 is TGTGCCAGCTCACCCACCTCTGGGATCGGGATCGGCGAGCAGTACTTC.

The chain employs TRBV6-1 and TRBJ2-2; D may be TRBD1 (6 bases). The CDR3 runs 15 residues. Germline assignment: CDR1 MNHNS and CDR2 SASEGT. Trimming took off 2 bases at V and 7 bases at J, with 14 bases between the two ends. The CDR3 here is CASSEYNRVHGELFF. The CDR3 DNA reads as TGTGCCAGCAGTGAATACAACAGGGTACACGGGGAGCTGTTTTTT.

The gene calls are TRBV28 and TRBJ2-3; 8 nucleotides line up with TRBD2. CDR3 length: 16 residues. Trimming removed 6 bases from V and 2 bases from J; junction bases left unmatched: 10. Germline V gene sequence: CDR1 MDHEN, CDR2 SYDVKM. CDR3 region: CASSPWAGGPTDTQYF. DNA of the CDR3: TGTGCCAGCAGCCCCTGGGCGGGAGGACCCACAGATACGCAGTATTTT.

The chain links TRBV7-8 to TRBJ1-2; D possibly corresponds to TRBD1 (5 bases). Trimming left V 4 bases short and J 5 bases short, with 11 bases between. The CDR3 covers 13 residues. The germline CDR1 and CDR2 sequences are SGHVS and FQNEAQ. CDR3 in amino acids: CASSSGRGYGYTF. The CDR3 nucleotides are TGTGCCAGCAGCTCCGGAAGGGGTTATGGCTACACCTTC.

Note on this clone: This sequence may be a read error, since a much larger clone differs from it by one base. The genes are TRBV11-2 and TRBJ1-2; 10 bases align to TRBD1. CDR3 length: 13 amino acids. Germline values: CDR1 SGHAT, CDR2 FQNNGV. Trimming took 5 bases from V and 6 from J; bases not matched to a gene: 3. CDR3 loop: CASSPTGGNGYTF. CDR3 in DNA: TGTGCCAGCAGCCCGACAGGGGGCAATGGCTACACCTTC.

The CDR3 sequence: CASSYSIRSTEAFF. CDR3 nucleotide sequence: TGTGCCAGCAGTTACTCGATAAGGAGCACTGAAGCTTTCTTT. The genes are TRBV6-5 and TRBJ1-1; D ambiguous. The CDR3 length is 14 residues. CDR1 and CDR2 from the germline V gene are MNHEY and SVGAGI. Trimming stripped 0 bases from V and 4 bases from J, with 9 bases between.

The gene calls are TRBV5-6 and TRBJ1-1, with D unclear. CDR1 and CDR2 from the germline V gene are SGHDT and YYEEEE. This CDR3 has 13 amino acids. V was cut by 0 bases and J by 1 base, with 4 bases left in between. The CDR3 sequence is CASSLEWNTEAFF. The CDR3 DNA sequence: TGTGCCAGCAGCTTGGAGTGGAACACTGAAGCTTTCTTT.

As for this clone: The sample contains more than one DNA sequence encoding this CDR3. The chain employs TRBV15 and TRBJ2-5; maybe TRBD2 (5 bases). Germline loops: CDR1 LNHNV, CDR2 YYDKDF (reference sequence). This CDR3 has 15 residues. V lost 2 bases, J lost 6 bases, and 16 bases lay in between. DNA of the CDR3: TGTGCCACCAGCAGAACCGGGCCGGAGGCGCAGACCCAGTACTTC. It codes for CATSRTGPEAQTQYF.

About this clone: It may be a read error: a sequence one base away is much more abundant. This sample includes further DNA sequences coding for the same CDR3. The J gene is TRBJ2-3, the V gene TRBV11-3; no clear D. Looked up from germline, CDR1 is SGHNT and CDR2 is YENEEA. Trimming stripped 2 bases from V and 1 base from J, with 4 bases between. The CDR3 is made up of 13 amino acids. This CDR3 reads CASSLRGTDTQYF. The CDR3 DNA sequence: TGTGCCAGCAGCTTAAGGGGCACAGATACGCAGTATTTT.

This chain joins TRBV9 and TRBJ2-2; D not certain. This CDR3 contains 15 residues. Per germline, CDR1 SGDLS and CDR2 YYNGEE. Trimming took 1 base from V and 2 from J, leaving 9 bases between them. CDR3 sequence: CASSVQYFNTGELFF. The DNA for the CDR3 is TGTGCCAGCAGCGTACAGTATTTCAACACCGGGGAGCTGTTTTTT.

This sequence joins TRBV6-1 and TRBJ2-2; D remains ambiguous. CDR3 length equals 15 residues. V lost 2 bases and J lost 1, with 8 bases in between. Germline CDR1 MNHNS, CDR2 SASEGT. Here the CDR3 DNA reads TGTGCCAGCAGTGAATCGGGCAGGAACACCGGGGAGCTGTTTTTT. Amino acids: CASSESGRNTGELFF.

The chain links TRBV10-3 to TRBJ1-3; no clear D gene. V lost 7 bases and J lost 0, with 7 bases in between. CDR3 size: 13 residues. Germline V CDR1 and CDR2: ENHRY, SYGVKD. The CDR3 DNA reads as TGTGCCATCAAGCCCGTCTCTGGAAACACCATATATTTT. The encoded protein is CAIKPVSGNTIYF.

The chain carries TRBV5-6 and TRBJ1-1, with TRBD1 identical over 7 bases. In germline, CDR1 is SGHDT, CDR2 YYEEEE. V lost 0 bases and J lost 5; bases outside the gene matches: 7. This CDR3 comprises 15 residues. In DNA, the CDR3 is TGTGCCAGCAGCTTGGAAGGGGGCAGGGGGACTGAAGCTTTCTTT. This encodes CASSLEGGRGTEAFF.

This clone showed up just a few times. The genes are TRBV5-1 and TRBJ1-3; D not certain. Germline CDR1 SGHRS, CDR2 YFSETQ. Trimming removed 0 bases at V and 0 bases at J, with 10 bases between. The CDR3 runs to 16 residues. This CDR3 reads CASSLAGGNSGNTIYF. CDR3 DNA sequence: TGCGCCAGCAGCTTGGCCGGCGGGAACTCTGGAAACACCATATATTTT.

This chain joins TRBV10-3 and TRBJ2-2; 7 positions agree with TRBD1. Germline assignment: CDR1 ENHRY and CDR2 SYGVKD. Trimming at V came to 7 bases and at J to 4 bases, leaving 3 bases not matched to a gene. This CDR3 comprises 13 residues. This CDR3 reads CAIKGQSTGELFF. The CDR3 nucleotides read TGTGCCATCAAGGGACAGAGCACCGGGGAGCTGTTTTTT.

The rearrangement uses TRBV19 and TRBJ1-1; D call uncertain. V was trimmed by 5 bases and J by 3 bases, leaving 10 bases between them. This CDR3 has 13 amino acids. Germline lookup yields CDR1 LNHDA and CDR2 SQIVND (reference sequence). CDR3 residues: CASSWSGDTEAFF. The CDR3 coding sequence is TGTGCCAGTAGTTGGTCCGGGGACACTGAAGCTTTCTTT. Variable domain in full (rest from reference TRBV19 and TRBJ1-1): DGGITQSPKYLFRKEGQNVTLSCEQNLNHDAMYWYRQDPGQGLRLIYYSQIVNDFQKGDIAEGYSVSREKKESFPLTVTSAQKNPTAFYLCASSWSGDTEAFFGQGTRLTVV.